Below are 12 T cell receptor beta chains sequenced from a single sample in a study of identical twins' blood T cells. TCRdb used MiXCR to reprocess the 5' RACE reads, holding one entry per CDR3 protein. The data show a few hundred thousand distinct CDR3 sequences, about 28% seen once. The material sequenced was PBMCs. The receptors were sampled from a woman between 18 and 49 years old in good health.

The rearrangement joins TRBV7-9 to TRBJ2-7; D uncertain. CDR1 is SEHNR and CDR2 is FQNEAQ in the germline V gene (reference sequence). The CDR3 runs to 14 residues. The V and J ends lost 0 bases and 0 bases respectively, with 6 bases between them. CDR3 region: CASSLAETSYEQYF. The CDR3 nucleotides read TGTGCCAGCAGCTTAGCGGAGACCTCCTACGAGCAGTACTTC.

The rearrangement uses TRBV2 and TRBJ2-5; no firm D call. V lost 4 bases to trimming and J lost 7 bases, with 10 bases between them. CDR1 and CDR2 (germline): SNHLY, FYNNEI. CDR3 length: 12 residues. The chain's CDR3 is CASSAPEVTQYF. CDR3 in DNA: TGTGCCAGCAGTGCCCCTGAAGTGACCCAGTACTTC.

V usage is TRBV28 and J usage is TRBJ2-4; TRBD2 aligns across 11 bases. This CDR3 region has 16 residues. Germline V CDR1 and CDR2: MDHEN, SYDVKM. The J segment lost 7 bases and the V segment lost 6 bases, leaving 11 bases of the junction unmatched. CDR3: CASSRTSGRSGNIQYF. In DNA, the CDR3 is TGTGCCAGCAGCCGGACTAGCGGGCGGTCCGGGAACATTCAGTACTTC.

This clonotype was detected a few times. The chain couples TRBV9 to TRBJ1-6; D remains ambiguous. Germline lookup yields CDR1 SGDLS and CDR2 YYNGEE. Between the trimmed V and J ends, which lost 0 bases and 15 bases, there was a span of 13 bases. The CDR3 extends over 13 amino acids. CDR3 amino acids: CASSVENRRDLHF. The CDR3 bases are TGTGCCAGCAGCGTAGAGAACCGGCGGGACCTCCACTTT.

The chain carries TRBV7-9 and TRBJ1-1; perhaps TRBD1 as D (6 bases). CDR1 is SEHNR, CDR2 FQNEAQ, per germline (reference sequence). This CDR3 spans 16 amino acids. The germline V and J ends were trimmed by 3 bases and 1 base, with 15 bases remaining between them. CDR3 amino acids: CASSFWAGAGNTEAFF. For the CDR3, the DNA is TGTGCCAGCAGCTTCTGGGCGGGGGCGGGGAACACTGAAGCTTTCTTT.

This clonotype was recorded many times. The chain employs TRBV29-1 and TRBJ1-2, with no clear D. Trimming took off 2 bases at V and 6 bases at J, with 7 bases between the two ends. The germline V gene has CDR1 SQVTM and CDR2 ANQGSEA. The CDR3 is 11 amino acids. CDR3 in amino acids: CSVEQRDGYTF. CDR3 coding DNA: TGCAGCGTTGAACAACGGGATGGCTACACCTTC. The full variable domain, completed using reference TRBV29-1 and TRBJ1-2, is SAVISQKPSRDICQRGTSLTIQCQVDSQVTMMFWYRQQPGQSLTLIATANQGSEATYESGFVIDKFPISRPNLTFSTLTVSNMSPEDSSIYLCSVEQRDGYTFGSGTRLTVV.

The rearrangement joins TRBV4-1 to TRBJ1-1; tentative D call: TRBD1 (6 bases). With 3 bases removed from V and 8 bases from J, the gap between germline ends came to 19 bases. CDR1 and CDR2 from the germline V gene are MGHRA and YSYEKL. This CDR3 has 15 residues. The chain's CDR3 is CASSQGSGARTEAFF. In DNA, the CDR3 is TGCGCCAGCAGCCAGGGCTCGGGGGCGCGCACGGAAGCTTTCTTT.

The CDR3 loop reads CASSLGLGQANTEAFF. Here the CDR3 DNA reads TGCGCCAGCAGCTTGGGACTGGGACAGGCGAACACTGAAGCTTTCTTT. The chain combines TRBV5-1 with TRBJ1-1; 8 bases align to TRBD1. This CDR3 region has 16 residues. After removal of 0 bases from V and 1 base from J, the junction contained 5 bases not matched to a gene. The germline V gene encodes CDR1 SGHRS and CDR2 YFSETQ.

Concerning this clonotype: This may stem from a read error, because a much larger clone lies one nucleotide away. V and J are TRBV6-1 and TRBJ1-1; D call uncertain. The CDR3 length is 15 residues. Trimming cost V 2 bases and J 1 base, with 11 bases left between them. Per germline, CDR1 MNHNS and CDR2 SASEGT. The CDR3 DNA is TGTGCCAGCAGTGAAATGGGGAGGACGAACACTGAAGCTTTCTTT. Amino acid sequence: CASSEMGRTNTEAFF.

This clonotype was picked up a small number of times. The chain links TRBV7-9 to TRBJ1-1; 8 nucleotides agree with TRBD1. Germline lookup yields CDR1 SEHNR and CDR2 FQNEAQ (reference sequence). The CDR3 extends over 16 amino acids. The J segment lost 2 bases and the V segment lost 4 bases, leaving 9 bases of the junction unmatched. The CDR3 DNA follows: TGTGCCAGCAGCTCCAGGGGGCAGAACCCTAACACTGAAGCTTTCTTT. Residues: CASSSRGQNPNTEAFF.

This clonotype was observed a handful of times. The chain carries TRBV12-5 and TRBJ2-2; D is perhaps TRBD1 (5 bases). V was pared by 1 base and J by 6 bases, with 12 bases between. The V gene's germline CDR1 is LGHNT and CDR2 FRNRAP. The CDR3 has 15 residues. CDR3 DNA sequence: TGTGCTAGTGGTTTGGGGCAGGGAATTCCCGGGGAGCTGTTTTTT. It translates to CASGLGQGIPGELFF.

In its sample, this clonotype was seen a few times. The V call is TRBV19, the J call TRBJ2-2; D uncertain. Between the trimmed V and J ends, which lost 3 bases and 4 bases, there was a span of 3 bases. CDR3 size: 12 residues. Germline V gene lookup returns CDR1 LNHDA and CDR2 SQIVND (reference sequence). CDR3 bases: TGTGCCAGTAGTATCGGCACCGGGGAGCTGTTTTTT. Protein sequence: CASSIGTGELFF.